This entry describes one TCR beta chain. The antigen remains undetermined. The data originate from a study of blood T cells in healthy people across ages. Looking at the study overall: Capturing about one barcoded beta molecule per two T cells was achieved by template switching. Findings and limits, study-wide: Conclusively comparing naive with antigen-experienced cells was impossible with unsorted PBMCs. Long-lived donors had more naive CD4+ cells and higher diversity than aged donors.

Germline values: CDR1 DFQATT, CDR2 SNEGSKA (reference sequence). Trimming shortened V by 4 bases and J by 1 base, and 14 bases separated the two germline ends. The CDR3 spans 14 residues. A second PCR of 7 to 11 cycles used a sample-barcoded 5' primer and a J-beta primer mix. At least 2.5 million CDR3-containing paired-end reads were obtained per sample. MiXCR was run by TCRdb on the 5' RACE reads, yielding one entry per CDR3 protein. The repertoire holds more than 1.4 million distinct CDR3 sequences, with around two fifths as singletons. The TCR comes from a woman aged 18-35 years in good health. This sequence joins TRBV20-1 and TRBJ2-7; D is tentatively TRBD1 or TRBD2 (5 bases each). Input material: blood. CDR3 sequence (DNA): TGCAGTGCTATGGGACCCAAGGTATCCTACGAGCAGTACTTC. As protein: CSAMGPKVSYEQYF.